The rows below give T cell receptor beta chains drawn from one sample of a study of a mutant IDH1 vaccine in newly diagnosed glioma. Using immunoSEQ multiplex PCR, the repertoire was profiled, and TCRdb retains in-frame clones only, with some absent. The sample lists 90,000 to 95,000 clones; roughly 80% were seen once. The sequenced sample was PBMCs, obtained from a glioma patient treated with radiotherapy, temozolomide or both. The receptor set was obtained from a woman aged 50 to 60 with glioma. CDR3s include the opening cysteine and the closing phenylalanine or tryptophan. Each record gives: J gene, V gene, clone size, D gene, CDR3 length, CDR3 DNA, CDR3 protein. A D gene is named only where the DNA matches it firmly. Size is omitted from some rows. Given values are once, few, many or a class for expanded clones.

TRBJ1-2	TRBV28	few	NA	11	TGTGCCAGCACCTCCGTCTATGGCTACACCTTC	CASTSVYGYTF
TRBJ2-3	TRBV5-4	NA	NA	13	TGTGCCAGCAGCTTGCGGCAGGCCAATACGCAGTATTTT	CASSLRQANTQYF
TRBJ1-2	TRBV25-1	NA	NA	11	TGTGCCAGCAATCACAACTATGGCTACACCTTC	CASNHNYGYTF
TRBJ2-1	TRBV6-4	few	NA	14	TGTGCCAGCAGTGACTTAGGGGATGGGGTTGAGCAGTTCTTC	CASSDLGDGVEQFF
TRBJ1-1	TRBV7-2	NA	NA	13	TGTGCCAGCAGCCGAAACCAGCGGACTGAAGCTTTCTTT	CASSRNQRTEAFF
TRBJ1-5	TRBV19	NA	NA	13	TGTGCCAGTAGTCTACAGACTGGGCAGCCCCAGCATTTT	CASSLQTGQPQHF
TRBJ1-5	TRBV15	NA	TRBD1	15	TGTGCCACCAGCGAGGGGACAGGTTTCAATCAGCCCCAGCATTTT	CATSEGTGFNQPQHF
TRBJ2-6	TRBV19	few	NA	13	TGTGCCAGTAGTACCTCGGGGGCCAACGTCCTGACTTTC	CASSTSGANVLTF
TRBJ1-3	TRBV7-2	NA	NA	16	TGTGCCAGCAGCTCGTTACAGGGAAGCCGTGGAAACACCATATATTTT	CASSSLQGSRGNTIYF
TRBJ1-1	TRBV11-3	NA	TRBD1	16	TGTGCCAGCAGCTTAGGATCCGGGACAGGAGAAACTGAAGCTTTCTTT	CASSLGSGTGETEAFF
TRBJ1-1	TRBV7-3	once	NA	14	TGTGCCAGCAGCTCCCTCGGGACGGACACTGAAGCTTTCTTT	CASSSLGTDTEAFF
TRBJ2-3	TRBV2	NA	TRBD2	16	TGTGCCAGCAGGAGGGGACTAGCGGGGGGCATAGATACGCAGTATTTT	CASRRGLAGGIDTQYF
TRBJ1-5	TRBV2	NA	TRBD1	15	TGTGCCATCACTCCGGACAGGGGTGGTAATCAGCCCCAGCATTTT	CAITPDRGGNQPQHF
TRBJ2-7	TRBV5-1	NA	TRBD2	16	TGCGCCAGCAGCTTGGGGCCTAGCGGCGTAACCTACGAGCAGTACTTC	CASSLGPSGVTYEQYF
TRBJ2-7	TRBV19	NA	TRBD1	19	TGTGCCAGTAGTATAGTATGGACAGGGACTTCGAAGGCATCCTACGAGCAGTACTTC	CASSIVWTGTSKASYEQYF
TRBJ2-7	TRBV29-1	NA	TRBD1	14	TGCAGCGTTGACTCCTCCGGACAGGGGGCTTCGCAGTACTTC	CSVDSSGQGASQYF
TRBJ1-1	TRBV13	NA	NA	14	TGTGCCAGCAGCTCTAACCGCCGGGCCCAGGGGGCTTTCTTT	CASSSNRRAQGAFF
TRBJ1-2	TRBV30	once	TRBD1	13	TGTGCCTGGAGGCCAACAGGGGACTATGGCTACACCTTC	CAWRPTGDYGYTF
TRBJ2-3	TRBV4-1	once	NA	13	TGCGCCAGCAGCCAGGCGGGCACAGATACGCAGTATTTT	CASSQAGTDTQYF
TRBJ1-4	TRBV15	NA	NA	13	TGTGCCACCAGCGTAAGACTTAATGAAAAACTGTTTTTT	CATSVRLNEKLFF
TRBJ1-3	TRBV27	NA	NA	15	TGTGCCAGCAGTTTGTCAGGGGTCTCCGGAAACACCATATATTTT	CASSLSGVSGNTIYF
TRBJ2-5	TRBV18	NA	TRBD1	15	TGTGCCAGCTCACCTGAGACAGGGGGTCAAGAGACCCAGTACTTC	CASSPETGGQETQYF
TRBJ2-5	TRBV5-1	NA	NA	16	TGCGCCAGCAGCTTGGGCGGGACTCCCGAACAAGAGACCCAGTACTTC	CASSLGGTPEQETQYF
TRBJ1-5	TRBV2	NA	TRBD1	14	TGTGCCAGCAGTGAAGCAGGGGGCAGGCAGCCCCAGCATTTT	CASSEAGGRQPQHF
TRBJ1-4	TRBV6-1	NA	NA	15	TGTGCCAGCAGTGGACACGGGACCTTTAATGAAAAACTGTTTTTT	CASSGHGTFNEKLFF
TRBJ2-3	TRBV7-9	once	NA	17	TGTGCCAGCAGCTTATGGGGGCGCGGGGGAAGCACAGATACGCAGTATTTT	CASSLWGRGGSTDTQYF
TRBJ1-1	TRBV7-8	NA	NA	14	TGTGCCAGCAACTCCCGGGGGCGCGACACTGAAGCTTTCTTT	CASNSRGRDTEAFF
TRBJ2-6	TRBV15	NA	TRBD2	19	TGTGCCACCAGCAGAGATCGGACTAGCGTTAGCTCTGGGGCCAACGTCCTGACTTTC	CATSRDRTSVSSGANVLTF
TRBJ1-6	TRBV6-4	NA	TRBD1	15	TGTGCCAGCAGTGACCGGACAGGAGATAATTCACCCCTCCACTTT	CASSDRTGDNSPLHF
TRBJ1-4	TRBV5-1	NA	NA	14	TGCGCCAGCAGCTTGGACAGGGAAGGCGAAAAACTGTTTTTT	CASSLDREGEKLFF
TRBJ1-3	TRBV25-1	NA	NA	14	TGTGCCAGCAGTGTACAGGGAGCTGGAAACACCATATATTTT	CASSVQGAGNTIYF
TRBJ1-2	TRBV5-1	NA	TRBD1	16	TGCGCCAGCAGCTCGTTGGACAGGGATTTAAACTATGGCTACACCTTC	CASSSLDRDLNYGYTF
TRBJ2-7	TRBV18	NA	NA	14	TGTGCCAGCTCACCACCCGCCTTCTCCTACGAGCAGTACTTC	CASSPPAFSYEQYF
TRBJ2-5	TRBV6-1	NA	TRBD2	14	TGTGCCAGCAGTGAGGCTAGCGGGGGGATCCAACAGTACTTC	CASSEASGGIQQYF
TRBJ1-6	TRBV19	NA	NA	16	TGTGCCAGTAGTCCGGATCCGGGAGGGAGGAATTCACCCCTCCACTTT	CASSPDPGGRNSPLHF
TRBJ2-7	TRBV7-2	NA	NA	13	TGTGCCAGCAGCTTAGACCCATCCTACGAGCAGTACTTC	CASSLDPSYEQYF
TRBJ2-7	TRBV5-1	NA	NA	14	TGCGCCAGCAGCTCCACAGGGACCGCCTACGAGCAGTACTTC	CASSSTGTAYEQYF
TRBJ1-1	TRBV2	NA	TRBD1	15	TGTGCCAGCAAGAGGAGGGAAACAGGGGGCACTGAAGCTTTCTTT	CASKRRETGGTEAFF
TRBJ1-6	TRBV5-6	NA	NA	17	TGTGCCAGCAGCTTGTTCCTCTCTGGGGGCGCTTATTCACCCCTCCACTTT	CASSLFLSGGAYSPLHF
TRBJ2-7	TRBV7-6	NA	TRBD1	16	TGTGCCAGCAGCCTAGAATCTTGGACAGGGGGCTCCGAGCAGTACTTC	CASSLESWTGGSEQYF
TRBJ1-1	TRBV7-2	once	NA	13	TGTGCCAGCAGCTCGAGAGGGATCACTGAAGCTTTCTTT	CASSSRGITEAFF
TRBJ2-3	TRBV29-1	NA	TRBD2	15	TGCAGCGCCAAAAGAGCGGGGGGGCTTAAAGATACGCAGTATTTT	CSAKRAGGLKDTQYF
TRBJ1-3	TRBV7-9	NA	NA	14	TGTGCCAGCAGCCTGGGGGACACCCGAAACACCATATATTTT	CASSLGDTRNTIYF
TRBJ2-2	TRBV5-6	NA	NA	14	TGTGCCAGCAGCTTGGGGGCCCACACCGGGGAGCTGTTTTTT	CASSLGAHTGELFF
TRBJ1-6	TRBV6-6	NA	TRBD1	13	TGTGCCAGTAAGACAGGGGAAGATTCACCCCTCCACTTT	CASKTGEDSPLHF
TRBJ2-5	TRBV5-1	few	TRBD2	14	TGCGCCAGCAGCCCCCGGGGGGAGGGAGAGACCCAGTACTTC	CASSPRGEGETQYF
TRBJ2-3	TRBV5-6	NA	NA	12	TGTGCCAGCAGTACTAACACAGATACGCAGTATTTT	CASSTNTDTQYF
TRBJ2-7	TRBV5-1	NA	TRBD2	15	TGCGCCAGCAACGTCCTAGCGGGGGGTCCCTACGAGCAGTACTTC	CASNVLAGGPYEQYF
TRBJ2-1	TRBV11-2	few	NA	13	TGTGCCAGCAGCCCAATACAGTACAATGAGCAGTTCTTC	CASSPIQYNEQFF
TRBJ1-5	TRBV6-1	NA	NA	14	TGTGCCATCACGGACCGGGACAGCAATCAGCCCCAGCATTTT	CAITDRDSNQPQHF
TRBJ1-1	TRBV14	NA	TRBD1	15	TGTGCCAGCAGCCAAGTAGGACAGGCGAACACTGAAGCTTTCTTT	CASSQVGQANTEAFF
TRBJ1-3	TRBV5-6	NA	NA	16	TGTGCCAGCAGCTTGATTGGTGCCACCTCTGGAAACACCATATATTTT	CASSLIGATSGNTIYF